The clone carrying this T cell receptor beta chain was found a few times. The data were obtained in a study of patients and donors after allogeneic stem cell transplantation. TCRdb called the RT-PCR reads again in MiXCR, with one record for every CDR3 protein. This sample has about a million distinct CDR3 sequences; about 20% occur once, and the top ten carry around 5.5%. The V gene end was trimmed by 7 bases and the J gene end by 7 bases; junction bases not matched to a gene: 13. The germline CDR1 and CDR2 sequences are DFQATT and SNEGSKA (reference sequence). The CDR3 consists of 14 residues. This TCR derives from a human donor who was either an allogeneic HSCT recipient or a stem cell or donor lymphocyte infusion donor (not recorded which). It is not recorded whose cells these are; they may come from a transplant donor. Sequenced material: blood, either unsorted or a sorted T cell fraction (not recorded which). The chain links TRBV20-1 to TRBJ2-3, with 8 positions matching TRBD2. CDR3 sequence reads: CSGGGPGFSNTQYF. In nucleotides, the CDR3 is TGCAGTGGCGGGGGGCCGGGGTTTTCGAATACGCAGTATTTT.